This entry lists 14 T cell receptor beta chains sequenced from one sample in a study of radiotherapy plus CTLA-4 blockade in lung cancer. Assay: immunoSEQ multiplex PCR; the TCRdb copy retains only in-frame clones and omits some. This table holds about 38,000 clones, over 65% found once. This specimen was peripheral blood, taken from a patient treated with radiotherapy plus ipilimumab. All receptors come from a human donor with non-small cell lung cancer who had stable disease on radiotherapy plus ipilimumab.

V and J are TRBV6-5 and TRBJ2-1, with unresolved D. V gave up 5 bases and J gave up 3 bases, with 5 bases separating them. The CDR3 extends over 12 amino acids. Germline assignment: CDR1 MNHEY and CDR2 SVGAGI. CDR3: CASSPGYNEQFF. The CDR3 region has the DNA TGTGCCAGCAGTCCCGGCTACAATGAGCAGTTCTTC.

This clone was detected a few times. The CDR3 sequence is CASSPQYSGNTIYF. In nucleotides, the CDR3 is TGTGCCAGTAGTCCTCAGTATTCTGGAAACACCATATATTTT. J is TRBJ1-3 and V is TRBV19; D unclear. The V and J ends lost 5 bases and 1 base respectively, with 9 bases between them. The CDR3 totals 14 residues. CDR1 and CDR2 (germline): LNHDA, SQIVND (reference sequence).

The chain combines TRBV15 with TRBJ1-2, with D possibly TRBD1 on 5 matching bases. V gave up 1 base and J gave up 3 bases, with 12 bases separating them. Germline V gives CDR1 LNHNV, CDR2 YYDKDF (reference sequence). The CDR3 has 15 residues. CDR3 in amino acids: CATSRGGSRDYGYTF. CDR3 bases: TGTGCCACCAGCAGAGGCGGGTCCAGGGACTATGGCTACACCTTC.

J is TRBJ2-1 and V is TRBV5-6; D is ambiguous. Trimming took 4 bases from V and 7 from J, leaving 21 bases between them. This CDR3 is 16 amino acids long. In germline, CDR1 is SGHDT, CDR2 YYEEEE. CDR3 bases: TGTGCCAGCAGCCCTTACCGACATGGAGTAGTAAATGAGCAGTTCTTC. Its translation: CASSPYRHGVVNEQFF.

The rearrangement joins TRBV5-4 to TRBJ1-2, with TRBD1 as a possible D gene (6 bases). CDR1 is SGHNT, CDR2 YYREEE, per germline (reference sequence). Deletions cut 3 bases from V and 8 bases from J, with 17 bases between. The CDR3 loop spans 14 amino acids. The CDR3 reads CASSSRDTRGGYTF. The CDR3 DNA reads as TGTGCCAGCAGCTCCCGGGACACCCGAGGGGGCTACACCTTC.

The J gene is TRBJ1-1, the V gene TRBV9; D gene ambiguous. Per germline, CDR1 SGDLS and CDR2 YYNGEE. The CDR3 spans 16 residues. The V end was cut by 4 bases, the J end by 0 bases, with 16 bases between. CDR3 sequence: CASSPGSFFMNTEAFF. CDR3 nucleotides: TGTGCCAGCAGCCCGGGATCTTTTTTCATGAACACTGAAGCTTTCTTT.

The chain uses TRBV30 and TRBJ2-1, with D unresolved. V gave up 4 bases and J gave up 0 bases, with 16 bases separating them. There are 16 residues in the CDR3. CDR1 and CDR2 from the germline V gene are GTSNPN and SVGIG (reference sequence). This CDR3 reads CAWNPDSSSSYNEQFF. CDR3 in DNA: TGTGCCTGGAACCCCGACTCCTCGAGCTCCTACAATGAGCAGTTCTTC. The full variable domain, in which reference TRBV30 and TRBJ2-1 provide the parts outside the CDR3, is SQTIHQWPATLVQPVGSPLSLECTVEGTSNPNLYWYRQAAGRGLQLLFYSVGIGQISSEVPQNLSASRPQDRQFILSSKKLLLSDSGFYLCAWNPDSSSSYNEQFFGPGTRLTVL.

The genes are TRBV6-1 and TRBJ2-7, with D possibly being TRBD1 (5 bases). The V end lost 5 bases, the J end lost 4 bases, and 12 bases lay between the germline ends. CDR1 and CDR2 (germline): MNHNS, SASEGT. This CDR3 is built from 13 residues. CDR3 coding DNA: TGTGCCAGCAGTTGGAACAGGCAGTACGAGCAGTACGTC. It specifies CASSWNRQYEQYV.

This chain connects TRBV7-9 to TRBJ1-1, with 8 bases fitting TRBD1. Germline CDR1 reads SEHNR; CDR2 reads FQNEAQ (reference sequence). The CDR3 is 12 residues long. J was trimmed by 11 bases and V by 4 bases; bases with no gene match: 6. CDR3 sequence: CASSYQGAGAFF. As DNA, the CDR3 is TGTGCCAGCAGCTATCAGGGGGCTGGTGCTTTCTTT.

Judged by abundance, this clone is medium-sized. The genes are TRBV5-6 and TRBJ1-6; no clear D gene. V shed 5 bases and J shed 7 bases, with 13 bases lying between them. CDR1 and CDR2 (germline): SGHDT, YYEEEE. This CDR3 has 14 residues. The CDR3 protein is CASSSSGANSPLHF. CDR3 DNA: TGTGCCAGCAGTTCCTCCGGCGCGAATTCACCCCTCCACTTT.

The chain links TRBV6-1 to TRBJ1-2, with 8 positions matching TRBD1. The germline gives CDR1 MNHNS, CDR2 SASEGT. Trimming cost V 3 bases and J 8 bases; bases outside gene matches: 14. This CDR3 region has 16 residues. The CDR3 protein is CASSEGEGQGWKGYTF. CDR3 DNA: TGTGCCAGCAGTGAGGGAGAAGGACAGGGATGGAAGGGCTACACCTTC.

This chain uses TRBV11-2 with TRBJ1-4; TRBD1 is a possible D gene (5 bases). V shed 6 bases and J shed 5 bases, with 25 bases lying between them. CDR3 length: 18 residues. Germline lookup yields CDR1 SGHAT and CDR2 FQNNGV. The chain's CDR3 is CASSSNPGLVAPNEKLFF. The CDR3 DNA reads TGTGCCAGCAGTTCTAACCCGGGACTGGTCGCCCCGAATGAAAAACTGTTTTTT. The entire variable domain, with the rest obtained from reference TRBV11-2 and TRBJ1-4, is as follows: EAGVAQSPRYKIIEKRQSVAFWCNPISGHATLYWYQQILGQGPKLLIQFQNNGVVDDSQLPKDRFSAERLKGVDSTLKIQPAKLEDSAVYLCASSSNPGLVAPNEKLFFGSGTQLSVL.

This chain joins TRBV10-1 and TRBJ2-7, with a weak D call TRBD1 (5 bases). V lost 4 bases and J 1 base, leaving 17 bases between the germline ends. The CDR3 runs to 16 residues. In germline, CDR1 is WNHNN, CDR2 SYGVQD (reference sequence). This CDR3 is CASSAGRVGRSYEQYF. For the CDR3, the DNA is TGCGCCAGCAGTGCAGGCAGGGTCGGCAGGTCCTACGAGCAGTACTTC.

This chain uses TRBV7-7 with TRBJ2-1; D gene ambiguous. The germline CDR1 and CDR2 sequences are SSHAT and FNYEAQ (reference sequence). Trimming took off 4 bases at V and 4 bases at J, with 11 bases between the two ends. This CDR3 has 14 amino acids. CDR3 protein: CASSSGHRYNEQFF. The CDR3 region has the DNA TGTGCCAGCAGCTCGGGCCATCGGTACAATGAGCAGTTCTTC.